This T cell receptor (beta chain) was sequenced in a study of blood T cell repertoires in COVID-19. Overall study: Specimens from acute and convalescent COVID-19 originated in the United States, Italy and Spain.

Germline V gene data show CDR1 as SGHAT and CDR2 as FQNNGV. Trimming cost V 5 bases and J 3 bases, with 14 bases left between them. The CDR3 length is 14 residues. In the original processing: Amplification from reference gene primers served as the basis for estimated nucleated cell counts. TCRdb keeps only in-frame clones here, not all; method: immunoSEQ multiplex PCR. The V and J calls and the clone size are those of that table, but D and trimming were determined from the DNA. The data show about 240,000 clones, almost 85% seen once. The TCR was taken from a man aged 50-59 years with acute or convalescent COVID-19. Sequenced material: peripheral blood. The V call is TRBV11-2, the J call TRBJ2-7, with D possibly matching TRBD1 (6 bases). The CDR3 is CASSARDKFYEQYF. The CDR3 DNA reads as TGTGCCAGCAGCGCCCGGGACAAGTTCTACGAGCAGTACTTC.